This record concerns one T cell receptor beta chain sequence. Antigen unknown. Sequenced by immunoSEQ multiplex PCR; TCRdb stores in-frame clones only, minus some. This sample has around 1.1 million clones, with roughly 74% found just once. This sample stems from a study of shared clonotypes between healthy human individuals. Looking at the study overall: With ages of 18 to 49, the donors were a couple of women and three men. Study-wide points: Sequencing depth was expected to influence donor clonotype sharing.

Memory CD4+ cells were the fraction left after CD45RA+ naive selection. The germline V gene has CDR1 MDHEN and CDR2 SYDVKM. V was shortened by 4 bases and J by 10 bases, with 10 bases between the two germline ends. CDR3 length equals 11 residues. This sequence was found in a man between 18 and 35 years old in good health. Some clones in this sample may be carry-over from other donors' samples. Sequencing input: memory CD4+ T cells from PBMCs. Described subset: CD45RA-negative fraction. The chain employs TRBV28 and TRBJ2-5; tentatively, D is TRBD2 (5 bases). CDR3 nucleotide sequence: TGTGCCAGCAGTTATCGGGATGGCCAGTACTTC. This gives the protein CASSYRDGQYF.